The present TCR beta chain was sequenced within a study of chemoradiotherapy in HPV16-positive cancers. Clones were read by immunoSEQ multiplex PCR, and TCRdb kept only the in-frame ones, dropping some. The table records more than 30,000 clones, roughly nine tenths of them present only once. The CDR3 runs 14 residues. Germline V gives CDR1 MNHEY, CDR2 SMNVEV (reference sequence). With 5 bases removed from V and 10 bases from J, the gap between germline ends came to 15 bases. The source was blood, collected from a patient who underwent chemoradiotherapy. This receptor was obtained from a human donor with HPV-associated anogenital cancer. The genes are TRBV27 and TRBJ1-6, with D possibly being TRBD1 (5 bases). The CDR3 region is CASSLRDVGSPLHF. CDR3 nucleotides: TGTGCCAGCAGTCTCCGGGACGTTGGATCACCCCTCCACTTT.